The rows below give T cell receptor beta chains drawn from one sample of a study of STAT5B mutations in CD4+ large granular lymphocyte leukemia. Assay: immunoSEQ multiplex PCR; the TCRdb copy retains only in-frame clones and omits some. The data hold roughly 40,000 clones, with about 88% observed a single time. Specimen: CD4+ T cells from blood buffy coats. The receptors were gathered from a human donor in good health. The CDR3 runs from the conserved cysteine through the conserved F or W. A D gene is named only where the DNA matches it firmly. Size tells how often a clone was seen (once, few, many) or the class of an expanded clone, and some rows leave it out.

abundance	v_gene	d_gene	j_gene	CDR3nt	CDR3aa
NA	TRBV7-9	NA	TRBJ2-3	TGTGCCAGCAGCCGGGGTGGGGATACGCAGTATTTT	CASSRGGDTQYF
NA	TRBV9	TRBD1	TRBJ1-5	TGTGCCAGCAGCGTACAGGGACAGCACAATCAGCCCCAGCATTTT	CASSVQGQHNQPQHF
once	TRBV6-5	NA	TRBJ1-3	TGTGCCAGCAGGTCAATACAGGGTTTAAGAAACACCATATATTTT	CASRSIQGLRNTIYF
NA	TRBV6-6	NA	TRBJ1-2	TGTGCCAGCAGTTACCACGCAGATGGGGCCCACACCTTC	CASSYHADGAHTF
few	TRBV30	TRBD1	TRBJ1-5	TGTGCCTGGAGTGAAGGGACAGGCCGAAATCAGCCCCAGCATTTT	CAWSEGTGRNQPQHF
NA	TRBV18	TRBD2	TRBJ2-5	TGTGCCAGCTCACAGTCTTTAGCGGGAGAAGAGACCCAGTACTTC	CASSQSLAGEETQYF
NA	TRBV25-1	NA	TRBJ1-6	TGTGCCAGCCAGCTCCAAAATTCACCCCTCCACTTT	CASQLQNSPLHF
once	TRBV7-2	NA	TRBJ1-4	TGTGCCAGCAGCACCCAACAGGGTGGAAATGAAAAACTGTTTTTT	CASSTQQGGNEKLFF
NA	TRBV18	NA	TRBJ1-1	TGTGCCAGCGCGAACACTGAAGCTTTCTTT	CASANTEAFF
NA	TRBV6-1	TRBD2	TRBJ2-5	TGTGCCAGCAGTGGGTTCGGGGGGGCAGAGACCCAGTACTTC	CASSGFGGAETQYF
NA	TRBV18	TRBD1	TRBJ1-1	TGTGCCAGCTCAAACTTACAGGGGGCGGTCACTGAAGCTTTCTTT	CASSNLQGAVTEAFF
once	TRBV4-2	TRBD2	TRBJ2-5	TGTGCCAGCAGCCAAGACCCGGGACTAGCGACCCAAGAGACCCAGTACTTC	CASSQDPGLATQETQYF
NA	TRBV5-1	NA	TRBJ1-3	TGCGCCAGCAGCAATGTGGGGGGGCGACTCTCTGGAAACACCATATATTTT	CASSNVGGRLSGNTIYF
NA	TRBV11-1	TRBD2	TRBJ2-3	TGTGCCAGCAGCTTCAGCGGGAGAGCGCAGTATTTT	CASSFSGRAQYF
NA	TRBV5-4	NA	TRBJ2-1	TGTGCCAGCTACAAGCAGGCGGGAACGGTGTACAATGAGCAGTTCTTC	CASYKQAGTVYNEQFF
NA	TRBV6-1	TRBD1	TRBJ1-2	TGTGCCAGCAGTCCCCAACCCGGGACAGGGCATGGCTACACCTTC	CASSPQPGTGHGYTF
NA	TRBV6-4	NA	TRBJ1-2	TGTGCCAGCAGTGACTCCGGTTTTAACTATGGCTACACCTTC	CASSDSGFNYGYTF
few	TRBV27	NA	TRBJ1-6	TGTGCCAGCAGGTGGACGAGGAGCTCCTATAATTCACCCCTCCACTTT	CASRWTRSSYNSPLHF
NA	TRBV28	NA	TRBJ2-7	TGTGCCAGCACAGGAAACTCCTACGAGCAGTACTTC	CASTGNSYEQYF
NA	TRBV19	NA	TRBJ2-7	TGTGCCAGTAGTATGGGGGTGGAGGTTACAAGAGGGCTTGAGTACTTC	CASSMGVEVTRGLEYF
NA	TRBV4-2	NA	TRBJ1-1	TGTGCCAGCAGCCCGGGAGGGGGAGCGAACACTGAAGCTTTCTTT	CASSPGGGANTEAFF
few	TRBV19	NA	TRBJ1-1	TGTGCCAGTAGTATAGGAGGCAGCTACACTGAAGCTTTCTTT	CASSIGGSYTEAFF
NA	TRBV7-9	NA	TRBJ2-1	TGTGCCAGCAGCGTGACCGCGAGCAATGAGCAGTTCTTC	CASSVTASNEQFF
NA	TRBV7-3	TRBD2	TRBJ2-1	TGTGCCAGCAGCTTATCTGGGACTACCCAAGGGAATGAGCAGTTCTTC	CASSLSGTTQGNEQFF
few	TRBV7-9	TRBD1	TRBJ1-6	TGTGCCAGCAGACCCTTCCTGGGACAGGATAATTCACCCCTCCACTTT	CASRPFLGQDNSPLHF
NA	TRBV5-1	NA	TRBJ2-1	TGCGCCAGCAGCTTGCCACAGAACAATGAGCAGTTCTTC	CASSLPQNNEQFF
once	TRBV28	TRBD1	TRBJ2-3	TGTGCCAGCAGTCCCCTGGACAGGGTGGAAGATACGCAGTATTTT	CASSPLDRVEDTQYF
NA	TRBV5-1	NA	TRBJ2-3	TGCGCCAGCAGTGCGGGGACTCTCACAGATACGCAGTATTTT	CASSAGTLTDTQYF
NA	TRBV25-1	TRBD2	TRBJ2-1	TGTGCCAGCAGTGGGGGACTAGCGGGAGCCAATGAGCAGTTCTTC	CASSGGLAGANEQFF
NA	TRBV29-1	TRBD1	TRBJ1-1	TGCAGCGTAGAGACGACCGGGACAGGGGACACTGAAGCTTTCTTT	CSVETTGTGDTEAFF
once	TRBV9	TRBD1	TRBJ1-4	TGTGCCAGCAGCGTAGGGGGGACAGGGGGGGATGAAAAACTGTTTTTT	CASSVGGTGGDEKLFF
NA	TRBV7-9	NA	TRBJ2-3	TGTGCCAGCAGCGCCAGGCGGGGTACGACGCAGTATTTT	CASSARRGTTQYF
NA	TRBV7-3	TRBD2	TRBJ2-1	TGTGCCAGCAGCTTAAATCTCAACCCCGGTCTAGCGGGACGGAGCTCCTACAATGAGCAGTTCTTC	CASSLNLNPGLAGRSSYNEQFF
NA	TRBV6-5	NA	TRBJ2-7	TGTGCCAGCACAAATGGACGCTACGAGCAGTACTTC	CASTNGRYEQYF
NA	TRBV9	TRBD2	TRBJ2-2	TGTGCCAGCTCCCCCCCCGGCCTAGCGGGAGTTACCGGGGAGCTGTTTTTT	CASSPPGLAGVTGELFF
NA	TRBV2	TRBD1	TRBJ1-2	TGTGCCAGCAGAGGACAGGGGGTCGATGGCTACACCTTC	CASRGQGVDGYTF
once	TRBV6-6	TRBD2	TRBJ2-4	TGTGCCAGCAGTTCGGGAGGGGGCATTCAGTACTTC	CASSSGGGIQYF
NA	TRBV10-3	NA	TRBJ2-2	TGTGCCATCAGTGGTAGCACCGGGGAGCTGTTTTTT	CAISGSTGELFF
NA	TRBV7-3	TRBD1	TRBJ2-4	TGTGCCAGCAGCTCGACAGGGAGAGGGTCCAAAAACATTCAGTACTTC	CASSSTGRGSKNIQYF
NA	TRBV18	TRBD1	TRBJ1-6	TGTGCCAGCTCACCCGGACAGGGGCGAGGGTCACCCCTCCACTTT	CASSPGQGRGSPLHF
NA	TRBV2	NA	TRBJ1-5	TGTGCCAGCAGTCACAACAATCAGCCCCAGCATTTT	CASSHNNQPQHF